The text below deals with one T cell receptor (beta chain). The data originate from a study of CD8 T cells in Susac syndrome. This CDR3 is built from 15 residues. V was clipped by 3 bases and J by 8 bases; unmatched bases: 5. The germline V gene encodes CDR1 LNHDA and CDR2 SQIVND (reference sequence). Reverse transcription of roughly 0.5 to 1 ug RNA used random hexamers. Amplification of TCR beta CDR3 used immunoSEQ multiplex PCR across 54 Vbeta and 13 Jbeta. TCRdb reprocessed the immunoSEQ multiplex PCR reads via MiXCR and lists one record per CDR3 protein. The data contain 130,000 or so distinct CDR3 sequences, over 80% of them singletons. The authors sequenced TCR beta from blood CD8+ and CD4+ T cells. TEMRA cells were enriched by FACS, while CD8+ and CD4+ T cells were obtained through a negative isolation that was performed magnetically.

The sequence derives from a human donor with multiple sclerosis. Sequenced sample: CD8+ T cells from PBMCs. The chain joins TRBV19 to TRBJ2-1, with 12 bases aligning to TRBD2. CDR3 sequence (DNA): TGTGCCAGTAGTATGGGGCTAGCGGGAGGGCATGAGCAGTTCTTC. This translates into CASSMGLAGGHEQFF.